The clone carrying this T cell receptor beta chain was observed at least ten times. Trimming took 8 bases from V and 1 from J; bases not matched to a gene: 2. CDR3 length: 13 residues. This sample is part of a study of metastatic and nonmetastatic thyroid tumors. Background on the study: Malignant thyroid and benign thyroid patients provided blood and tumor or nodule tissue whose repertoires were compared.

TCRdb called clones again from the PCR reads with MiXCR. The sample holds around 70,000 clones, 15% to 20% seen once. Not a single patient had been given any form of treatment at any point before undergoing thyroid surgery. V is TRBV12-3 or TRBV12-4 and J is TRBJ2-1, with 7 bases lining up with TRBD2. The sequencing input was blood. The clonotype originates from a female donor with papillary thyroid cancer or a benign thyroid nodule (not recorded which). Some clones in this sample may be carry-over from other donors' samples. CDR3: CASAGASYNEQFF. Here the CDR3 DNA reads TGTGCCAGCGCGGGAGCATCCTACAATGAGCAGTTCTTC.